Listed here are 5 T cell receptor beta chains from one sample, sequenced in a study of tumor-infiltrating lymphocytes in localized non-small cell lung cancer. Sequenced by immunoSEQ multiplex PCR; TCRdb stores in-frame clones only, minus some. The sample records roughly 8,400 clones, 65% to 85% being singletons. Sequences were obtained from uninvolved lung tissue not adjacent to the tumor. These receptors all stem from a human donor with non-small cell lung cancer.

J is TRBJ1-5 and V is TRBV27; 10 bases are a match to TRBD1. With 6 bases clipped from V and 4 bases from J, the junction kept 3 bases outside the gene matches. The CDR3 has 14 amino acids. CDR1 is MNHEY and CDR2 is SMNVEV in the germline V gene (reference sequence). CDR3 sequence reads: CASSRGQGNQPQHF. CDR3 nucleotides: TGTGCCAGCAGCAGGGGACAGGGGAATCAGCCCCAGCATTTT.

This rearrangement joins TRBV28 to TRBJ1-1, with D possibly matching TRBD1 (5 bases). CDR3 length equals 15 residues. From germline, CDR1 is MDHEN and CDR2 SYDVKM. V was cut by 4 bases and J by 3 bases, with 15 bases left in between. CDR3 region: CASSSAPGGYTEAFF. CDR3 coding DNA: TGTGCCAGCAGTTCCGCCCCGGGGGGGTACACTGAAGCTTTCTTT.

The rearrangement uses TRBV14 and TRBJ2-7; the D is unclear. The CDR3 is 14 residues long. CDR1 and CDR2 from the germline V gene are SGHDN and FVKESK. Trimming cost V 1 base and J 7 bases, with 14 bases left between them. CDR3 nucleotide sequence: TGTGCCAGCAGCCAAGGCCTGACCCCCAGGGAGCAGTACTTC. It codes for CASSQGLTPREQYF.

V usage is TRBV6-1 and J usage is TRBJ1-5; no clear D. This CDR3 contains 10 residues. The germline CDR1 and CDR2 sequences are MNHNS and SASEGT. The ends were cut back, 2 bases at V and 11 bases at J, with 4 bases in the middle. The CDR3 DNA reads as TGTGCCAGCAGTGAACAAACCCAGCATTTT. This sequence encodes CASSEQTQHF.

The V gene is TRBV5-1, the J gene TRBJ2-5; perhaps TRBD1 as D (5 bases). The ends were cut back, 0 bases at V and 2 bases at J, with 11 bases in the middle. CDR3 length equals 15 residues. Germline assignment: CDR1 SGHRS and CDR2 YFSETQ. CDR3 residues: CASSLEWGQQETQYF. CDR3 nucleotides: TGCGCCAGCAGCTTGGAATGGGGCCAGCAAGAGACCCAGTACTTC.